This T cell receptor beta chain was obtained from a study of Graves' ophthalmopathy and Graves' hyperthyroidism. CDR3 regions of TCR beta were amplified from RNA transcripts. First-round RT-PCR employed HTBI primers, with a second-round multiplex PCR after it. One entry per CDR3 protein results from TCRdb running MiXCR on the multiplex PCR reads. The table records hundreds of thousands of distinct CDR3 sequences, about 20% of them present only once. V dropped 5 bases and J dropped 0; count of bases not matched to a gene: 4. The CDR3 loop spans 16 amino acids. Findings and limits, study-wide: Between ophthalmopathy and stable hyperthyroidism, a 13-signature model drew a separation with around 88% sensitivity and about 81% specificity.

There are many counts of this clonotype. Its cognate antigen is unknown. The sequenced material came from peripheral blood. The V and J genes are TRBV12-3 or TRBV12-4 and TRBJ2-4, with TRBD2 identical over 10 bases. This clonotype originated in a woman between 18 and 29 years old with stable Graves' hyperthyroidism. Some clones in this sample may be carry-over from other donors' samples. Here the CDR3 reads CASSPLAGVAKNIQYF. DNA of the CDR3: TGTGCCAGCAGTCCCCTAGCGGGGGTAGCCAAAAACATTCAGTACTTC.